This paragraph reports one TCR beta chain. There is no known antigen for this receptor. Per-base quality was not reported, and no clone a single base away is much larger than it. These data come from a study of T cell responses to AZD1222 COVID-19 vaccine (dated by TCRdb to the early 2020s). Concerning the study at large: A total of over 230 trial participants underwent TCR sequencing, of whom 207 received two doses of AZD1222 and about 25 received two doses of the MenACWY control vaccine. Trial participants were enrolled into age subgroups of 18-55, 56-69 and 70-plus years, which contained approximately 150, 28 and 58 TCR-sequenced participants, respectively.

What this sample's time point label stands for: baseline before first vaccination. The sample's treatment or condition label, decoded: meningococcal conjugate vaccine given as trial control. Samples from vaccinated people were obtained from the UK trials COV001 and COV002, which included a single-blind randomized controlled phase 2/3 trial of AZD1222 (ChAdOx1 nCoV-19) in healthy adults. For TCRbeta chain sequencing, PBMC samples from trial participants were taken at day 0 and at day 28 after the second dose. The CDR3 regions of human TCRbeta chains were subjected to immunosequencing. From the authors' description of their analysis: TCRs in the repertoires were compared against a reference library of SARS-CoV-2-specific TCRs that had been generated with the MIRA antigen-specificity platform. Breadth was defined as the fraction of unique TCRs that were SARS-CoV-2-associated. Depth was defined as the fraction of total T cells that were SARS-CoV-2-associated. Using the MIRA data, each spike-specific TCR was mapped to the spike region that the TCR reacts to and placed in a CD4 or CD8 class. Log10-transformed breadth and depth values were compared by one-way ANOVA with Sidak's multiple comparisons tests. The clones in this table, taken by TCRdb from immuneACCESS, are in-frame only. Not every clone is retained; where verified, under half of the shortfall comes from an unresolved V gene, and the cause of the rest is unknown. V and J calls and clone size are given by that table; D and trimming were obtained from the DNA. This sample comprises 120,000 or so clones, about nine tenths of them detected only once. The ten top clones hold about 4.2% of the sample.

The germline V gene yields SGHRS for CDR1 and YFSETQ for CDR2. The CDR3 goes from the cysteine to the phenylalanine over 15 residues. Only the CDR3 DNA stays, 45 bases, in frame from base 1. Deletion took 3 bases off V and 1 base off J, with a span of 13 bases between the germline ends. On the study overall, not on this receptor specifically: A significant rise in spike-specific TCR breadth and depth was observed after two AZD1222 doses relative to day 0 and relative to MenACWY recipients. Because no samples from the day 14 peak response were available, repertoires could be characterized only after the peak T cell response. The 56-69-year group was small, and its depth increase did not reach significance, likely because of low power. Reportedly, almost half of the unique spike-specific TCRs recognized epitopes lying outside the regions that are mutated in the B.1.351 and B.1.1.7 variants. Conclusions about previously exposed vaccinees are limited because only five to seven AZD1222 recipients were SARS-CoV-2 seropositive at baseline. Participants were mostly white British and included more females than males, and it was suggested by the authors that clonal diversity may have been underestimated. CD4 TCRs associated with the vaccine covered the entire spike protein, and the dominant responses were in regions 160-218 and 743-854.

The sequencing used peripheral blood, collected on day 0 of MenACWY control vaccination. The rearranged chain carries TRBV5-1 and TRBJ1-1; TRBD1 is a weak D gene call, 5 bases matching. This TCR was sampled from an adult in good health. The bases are TGCGCCAGCAGCTCCCCTCGACAGAGGAACACTGAAGCTTTCTTT. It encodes CASSSPRQRNTEAFF.